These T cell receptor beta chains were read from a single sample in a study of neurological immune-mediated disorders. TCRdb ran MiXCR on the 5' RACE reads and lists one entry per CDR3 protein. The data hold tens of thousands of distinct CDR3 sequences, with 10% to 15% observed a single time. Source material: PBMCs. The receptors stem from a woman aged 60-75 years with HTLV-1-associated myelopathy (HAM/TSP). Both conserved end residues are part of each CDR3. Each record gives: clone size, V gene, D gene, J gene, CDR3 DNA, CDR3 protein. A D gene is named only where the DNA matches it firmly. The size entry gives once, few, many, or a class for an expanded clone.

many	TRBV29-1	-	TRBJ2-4	TGCAGCGTCTGCCTTCGGCAGGGTGACATTCAGTACTTC	CSVCLRQGDIQYF
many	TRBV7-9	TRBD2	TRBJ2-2	TGTGCCAGCAGCTTTAGCGGGGAAGCCGGGGAGCTGTTTTTT	CASSFSGEAGELFF
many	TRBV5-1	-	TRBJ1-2	TGCGCCAGCAGTGAGAGCGCGCAGCAGGGCTACACCTTC	CASSESAQQGYTF
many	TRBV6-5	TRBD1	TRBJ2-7	TGTGCCAGCAGTATCACAGGGGTCGGACTTCCCTACGAGCAGTACTTC	CASSITGVGLPYEQYF
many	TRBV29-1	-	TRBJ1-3	TGCAGCGCGAGCTCTGGAAACACCATATATTTT	CSASSGNTIYF
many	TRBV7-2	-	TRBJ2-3	TGTGCCAGCACACGGACTCGATCAGATACGCAGTATTTT	CASTRTRSDTQYF
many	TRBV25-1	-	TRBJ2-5	TGTGCCAGCAGTGAATTCACCCGATCCGGGACACTCACAGAGACCCAGTACTTC	CASSEFTRSGTLTETQYF
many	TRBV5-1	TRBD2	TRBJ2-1	TGCGCCAGCAGCTTGGCCGCGGGAGGCGATGAGCAGTTCTTC	CASSLAAGGDEQFF
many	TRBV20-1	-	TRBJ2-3	TGCAGTGCTAGAGATCTTACTACCTTCACAGATACGCAGTATTTT	CSARDLTTFTDTQYF
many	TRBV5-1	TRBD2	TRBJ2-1	TGCGCCAGCAGCACACTAGCGGGGTCCTACAATGAGCAGTTCTTC	CASSTLAGSYNEQFF
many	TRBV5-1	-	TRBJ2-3	TGCGCCAGCAGCTCTTCGACAGTCCCAGATACGCAGTATTTT	CASSSSTVPDTQYF
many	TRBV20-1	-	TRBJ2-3	TGCAGTGCTAGAGTGGGTAGGAGGTTGAGCTTAGCGGTTCCAAGGGATACGCAGTATTTT	CSARVGRRLSLAVPRDTQYF
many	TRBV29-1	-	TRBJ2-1	TGCAGCGTAGCCGGGACTCAACTCTGGGATGAGCAGTTCTTC	CSVAGTQLWDEQFF
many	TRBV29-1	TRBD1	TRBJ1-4	TGCAGCGTTGTGGACAGGAGTGAAAAACTGTTTTTT	CSVVDRSEKLFF